Below, one T cell receptor beta chain is given with its context. Its cognate antigen is unknown. This sample is drawn from a study of cytomegalovirus exposure and HLA in healthy donors. The PCR made use of 60 Vbeta and 13 Jbeta primers. Libraries were prepared by immunoSEQ multiplex PCR; TCRdb keeps only in-frame clonotypes and omits some of them. Of approximately 110,000 clones in the sample, roughly four fifths are singletons; the top ten hold about 2%. The CDR3 runs 14 residues. Trimming at V came to 5 bases and at J to 5 bases, leaving 4 bases not matched to a gene. CDR1 SGHVS and CDR2 FNYEAQ come from the germline V gene. Points from the study as a whole: Cytomegalovirus association was assigned to around 150 TCR beta chains. Later analysis identified several of the most significant clusters that appeared linked to common viral pathogens. In a later analysis, V- and J-gene trimming of beta chains associated with a DCLRE1C missense variant, replicated independently. Segments of the TCR beta V type were, in most cases, productive about 90% or about 30% of the time in an earlier analysis.

This sequence joins TRBV7-6 and TRBJ2-1; 9 bases map to TRBD2. The sequenced sample was PBMCs. The sequence derives from a man over 45 in good health and CMV-seronegative. Here the CDR3 reads CASSAGGLNNEQFF. As DNA, the CDR3 is TGTGCCAGCAGCGCGGGGGGGCTCAACAATGAGCAGTTCTTC.